The next 9 T cell receptor beta chains were all read from a single sample in a study of blood T cell repertoires in COVID-19. Data came from immunoSEQ multiplex PCR; TCRdb stores just in-frame clones and leaves some out. The sample holds about 97,000 clones, about nine tenths seen once. The sequenced sample consisted of peripheral blood. Source of these receptors: a man in his fifties or sixties with acute or convalescent COVID-19.

The rearrangement joins TRBV5-1 to TRBJ1-1, with TRBD1 matching 7 bases. Germline CDR1 SGHRS, CDR2 YFSETQ. With 3 bases clipped from V and 4 bases from J, the junction kept 9 bases outside the gene matches. The CDR3 contains 15 residues. The CDR3 DNA sequence: TGCGCCAGCAGCTCCACCACAGGGGTTGGCACTGAAGCTTTCTTT. Translated, it gives CASSSTTGVGTEAFF.

In its sample, this clone was seen a few times. The genes are TRBV30 and TRBJ2-3, with D perhaps TRBD2 (5 bases). Germline-derived CDR1 and CDR2 are GTSNPN and SVGIG (reference sequence). With 3 bases removed from V and 1 base from J, the gap between germline ends came to 11 bases. CDR3 length equals 14 residues. The CDR3 DNA is TGTGCCTGGAGCCACCCCGGGGGCACAGATACGCAGTATTTT. The encoded protein is CAWSHPGGTDTQYF.

The CDR3 DNA reads as TGTGCCAGCAGTGACGGGACAGGGGTGAGTTCACCCCTCCACTTT. Protein product: CASSDGTGVSSPLHF. This sequence joins TRBV6-4 and TRBJ1-6; 10 positions match TRBD1. The CDR3 has 15 residues. Trimming took 2 bases from V and 9 from J; bases not matched to a gene: 4. The germline CDR1 and CDR2 sequences are MRHNA and SNTAGT.

This clone was counted a single time. V and J are TRBV5-1 and TRBJ1-1; D perhaps matches TRBD1 (5 bases). Germline V gene lookup returns CDR1 SGHRS and CDR2 YFSETQ. The V end was cut by 4 bases, the J end by 0 bases, with 13 bases between. The CDR3 consists of 15 residues. In DNA, the CDR3 is TGCGCCAGCAGCATTGACAGAGTCATGAACACTGAAGCTTTCTTT. This codes for CASSIDRVMNTEAFF.

The chain carries TRBV19 and TRBJ1-4, with TRBD1 matching over 7 bases. V lost 9 bases to trimming and J lost 0 bases; unmatched junction nucleotides: 4. This CDR3 has 14 amino acids. CDR1 is LNHDA, CDR2 SQIVND, per germline (reference sequence). The CDR3 sequence: CASLDRATNEKLFF. As DNA, the CDR3 is TGTGCCAGCCTAGACAGGGCAACTAATGAAAAACTGTTTTTT.

The J gene is TRBJ1-5, the V gene TRBV19; no clear D gene. V lost 5 bases and J lost 0, with 8 bases in between. The CDR3 extends over 14 amino acids. CDR1 and CDR2 (germline): LNHDA, SQIVND (reference sequence). The CDR3 region is CASSQENSNQPQHF. The CDR3 DNA reads TGTGCCAGTAGTCAGGAAAATAGCAATCAGCCCCAGCATTTT. The full variable domain, rest sourced from reference TRBV19 and TRBJ1-5, is DGGITQSPKYLFRKEGQNVTLSCEQNLNHDAMYWYRQDPGQGLRLIYYSQIVNDFQKGDIAEGYSVSREKKESFPLTVTSAQKNPTAFYLCASSQENSNQPQHFGDGTRLSIL.

CDR3 amino acids: CASSQGERYGYTF. Written as DNA, the CDR3 is TGTGCCAGCTCCCAGGGGGAGAGGTATGGCTACACCTTC. This chain joins TRBV6-5 and TRBJ1-2; TRBD1 aligns across 7 bases. Trimming took 8 bases from V and 5 from J; bases not matched to a gene: 8. This CDR3 is 13 amino acids long. Germline CDR1 is MNHEY and CDR2 is SVGAGI.

The chain links TRBV5-1 to TRBJ2-6; the match to TRBD1 covers 9 bases. The V gene end was trimmed by 3 bases and the J gene end by 1 base; junction bases not matched to a gene: 8. The V gene's germline CDR1 is SGHRS and CDR2 YFSETQ. CDR3 length equals 18 residues. The CDR3 DNA follows: TGCGCCAGCAGCTCAAACCCCGGACAGGGGTCTGGGGCCAACGTCCTGACTTTC. The encoded protein is CASSSNPGQGSGANVLTF.

This chain joins TRBV19 and TRBJ2-7, with a possible D match to TRBD2 (5 bases). The V end was cut by 5 bases, the J end by 3 bases, with 11 bases between. The CDR3 contains 13 residues. CDR1 and CDR2 (germline): LNHDA, SQIVND (reference sequence). CDR3 coding DNA: TGTGCCAGTAGTCCGGACTGGGACTACGAGCAGTACTTC. It specifies CASSPDWDYEQYF.